This T cell receptor beta chain appears in the sequencing data of a study of shared clonotypes between healthy human individuals. About the research overall: CD4 naive and memory got three plates each, CD8 naive two, CD8 memory one. Study-wide points: The generation probabilities recorded for non-shared clonotypes fell below those of clonotypes shared by all four donors.

About this clone: Its antigen is still unknown.

In the naive CD8 group, cells lacked CD45RO and were positively selected for CCR7, so terminally differentiated effector memory CD45RA+ cells were left out. The CDR3 consists of 13 residues. J gave up 6 bases and V 4 bases, and 3 bases lay outside the gene matches. Germline CDR1 is MDHEN and CDR2 is SYDVKM. How the authors handled the data: From ImmunoSEQ came sequences covering only the junction and carrying no quality scores, so filtering differed. The assay was immunoSEQ multiplex PCR, and TCRdb's table has in-frame clones only and misses some. V and J calls and clone size come straight from that table; D and trimming were deduced from the DNA. Of millions of clones listed, just under 95% are singletons.

Sequencing used naive CD8+ T cells sorted from blood. The rearrangement uses TRBV28 and TRBJ2-4; 7 nucleotides align to TRBD1. This clonotype originated in a man younger than 30 in good health. The CDR3 loop is CASSSQGRNIQYF. CDR3 DNA sequence: TGTGCCAGCAGTTCACAGGGGAGAAACATTCAGTACTTC. The complete variable domain, with remaining parts taken from reference TRBV28 and TRBJ2-4, reads DVKVTQSSRYLVKRTGEKVFLECVQDMDHENMFWYRQDPGLGLRLIYFSYDVKMKEKGDIPEGYSVSREKKERFSLILESASTNQTSMYLCASSSQGRNIQYFGAGTRLSVL.